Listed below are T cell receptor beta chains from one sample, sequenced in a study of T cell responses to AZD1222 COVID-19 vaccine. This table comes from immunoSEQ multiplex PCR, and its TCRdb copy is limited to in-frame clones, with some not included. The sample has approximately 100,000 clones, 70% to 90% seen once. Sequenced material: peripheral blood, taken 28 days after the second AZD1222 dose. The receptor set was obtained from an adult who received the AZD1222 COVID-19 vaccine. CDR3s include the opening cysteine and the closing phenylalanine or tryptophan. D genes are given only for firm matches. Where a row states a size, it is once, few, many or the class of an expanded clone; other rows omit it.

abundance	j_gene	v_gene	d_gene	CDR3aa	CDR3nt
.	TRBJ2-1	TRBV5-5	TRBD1	CASSLESGTGRFNEQFF	TGTGCCAGCAGCTTGGAATCTGGGACAGGGAGGTTCAATGAGCAGTTCTTC
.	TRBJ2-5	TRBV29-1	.	CSVGHVREETQYF	TGCAGCGTTGGTCATGTACGGGAAGAGACCCAGTACTTC
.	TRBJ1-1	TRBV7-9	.	CASRSRGVPEAFF	TGTGCCAGTAGATCGAGGGGTGTCCCTGAAGCTTTCTTT
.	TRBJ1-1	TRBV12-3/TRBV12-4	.	CASSPQGNTEAFF	TGTGCCAGCAGTCCACAGGGGAACACTGAAGCTTTCTTT
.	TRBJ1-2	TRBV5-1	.	CASSLGQQYGYTF	TGCGCCAGCAGCTTGGGGCAGCAGTATGGCTACACCTTC
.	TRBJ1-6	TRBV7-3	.	CASRQTTGPGSPLHF	TGTGCCAGCAGACAGACCACAGGGCCGGGTTCACCCCTCCACTTT
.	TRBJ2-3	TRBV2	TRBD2	CASNRAGARGVDTQYF	TGTGCCAGCAACCGAGCGGGGGCCAGGGGTGTGGATACGCAGTATTTT
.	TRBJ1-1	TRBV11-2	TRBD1	CASSSRQGMYTEAFF	TGTGCCAGCAGCTCCCGACAGGGGATGTACACTGAAGCTTTCTTT
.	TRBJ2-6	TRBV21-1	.	CASSPLPGQARSGANVLTF	TGTGCCAGCAGCCCTTTACCGGGACAGGCTCGCTCTGGGGCCAACGTCCTGACTTTC
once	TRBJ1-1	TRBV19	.	CASSDNLNTEAFF	TGTGCCAGTAGCGACAACTTGAACACTGAAGCTTTCTTT
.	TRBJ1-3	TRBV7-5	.	CARSLSFPDGDSGNTIYF	TGTGCCAGAAGCTTAAGTTTTCCGGACGGCGACTCTGGAAACACCATATATTTT
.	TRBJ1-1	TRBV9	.	CASSSDPGMNTEAFF	TGTGCCAGCAGCTCCGACCCAGGAATGAACACTGAAGCTTTCTTT
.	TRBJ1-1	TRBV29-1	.	CSVDLGGTEAFF	TGCAGCGTCGACCTCGGGGGGACTGAAGCTTTCTTT
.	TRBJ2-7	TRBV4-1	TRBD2	CASSQLAGTYEQYF	TGCGCCAGCAGCCAGCTAGCGGGAACCTACGAGCAGTACTTC
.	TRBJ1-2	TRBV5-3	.	CARSRRCRGAKNYGYTF	TGTGCCAGAAGCCGACGATGCCGGGGGGCGAAGAACTATGGCTACACCTTC
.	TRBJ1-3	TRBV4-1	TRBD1	CASSQGGSRTGNSGNTIYF	TGCGCCAGCAGCCAAGGAGGTTCGAGGACAGGGAACTCTGGAAACACCATATATTTT
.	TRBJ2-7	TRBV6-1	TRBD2	CASSEWRDYYEQYF	TGTGCCAGCAGTGAATGGAGGGACTACTACGAGCAGTACTTC
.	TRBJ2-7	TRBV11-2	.	CASSLGGSHEQYF	TGTGCCAGCAGCTTAGGAGGGTCACACGAGCAGTACTTC
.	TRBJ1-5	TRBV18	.	CASSPRDASGEPQHF	TGTGCCAGCTCACCCCGGGACGCCTCAGGGGAGCCCCAGCATTTT
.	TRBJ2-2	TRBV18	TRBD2	CASSPPSRSGGPNTGELFF	TGTGCCAGCTCCCCCCCTTCGCGGAGCGGGGGACCTAACACCGGGGAGCTGTTTTTT
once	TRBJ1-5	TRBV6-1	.	CASSEEWPIQHF	TGTGCCAGCAGTGAAGAGTGGCCGATCCAGCATTTT
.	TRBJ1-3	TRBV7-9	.	CASSPDQGNTIYF	TGTGCCAGCAGCCCGGACCAGGGAAACACCATATATTTT
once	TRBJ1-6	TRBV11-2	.	CASSFNGDGNSPLHF	TGTGCCAGCAGCTTCAATGGTGACGGCAATTCACCCCTCCACTTT
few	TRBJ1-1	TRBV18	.	CASSPTGMGTEAFF	TGTGCCAGCTCCCCAACAGGGATGGGCACTGAAGCTTTCTTT
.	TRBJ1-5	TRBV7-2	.	CASSLAGGLNQPQHF	TGTGCCAGCAGCTTAGCAGGGGGGCTCAATCAGCCCCAGCATTTT
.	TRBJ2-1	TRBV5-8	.	CASSLAWNEQFF	TGTGCCAGCAGCTTGGCCTGGAATGAGCAGTTCTTC
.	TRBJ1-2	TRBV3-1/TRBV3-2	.	CASSQGGNGYTF	TGTGCCAGCAGCCAGGGAGGGAATGGCTACACCTTC
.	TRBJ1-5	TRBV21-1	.	CASLSWQGGNQPQHF	TGTGCCAGCCTCTCGTGGCAGGGAGGCAATCAGCCCCAGCATTTT
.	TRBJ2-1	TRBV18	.	CASSQGQSSYNEQFF	TGTGCCAGCTCCCAAGGACAGAGCTCCTACAATGAGCAGTTCTTC
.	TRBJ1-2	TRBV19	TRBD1	CATRRDRATYGYTF	TGTGCCACCAGACGGGACAGAGCGACCTATGGCTACACCTTC
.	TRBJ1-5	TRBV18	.	CASSPQGDYQPQHF	TGTGCCAGCTCACCACAGGGGGATTATCAGCCCCAGCATTTT
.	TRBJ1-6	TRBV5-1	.	CASSLWAGAYNSPLHF	TGCGCCAGCAGCTTGTGGGCAGGAGCTTATAATTCACCCCTCCACTTT
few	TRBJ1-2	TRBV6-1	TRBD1	CASSERGGQGINGYTF	TGTGCCAGCAGTGAAAGGGGGGGACAGGGAATCAATGGCTACACCTTC
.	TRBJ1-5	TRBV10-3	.	CASGGEGQPQHF	TGTGCATCCGGGGGGGAGGGTCAGCCCCAGCATTTT
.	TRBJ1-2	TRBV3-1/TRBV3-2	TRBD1	CASSQQGAAYGYTF	TGTGCCAGCAGCCAACAGGGGGCTGCCTATGGCTACACCTTC
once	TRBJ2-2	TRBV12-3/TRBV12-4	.	CASSLNTGELFF	TGTGCCAGCAGCCTTAACACCGGGGAGCTGTTTTTT